The 11 T cell receptor beta chains reported below all come from one sample, sequenced in a study of shared clonotypes between healthy human individuals. Produced via immunoSEQ multiplex PCR; TCRdb's table is partial and in-frame only. This repertoire shows roughly 2.1 million clones, about 93% found once; its top ten account for about 1.5%. Naivety among CD8 cells was defined by CD45RO negativity and positive CCR7 selection, thereby excluding terminally differentiated effector memory CD45RA+ cells. The source material was naive CD8+ T cells from PBMCs. The receptors come from a man younger than 30 in good health. Some clones in this sample may be carry-over from other donors' samples.

This chain joins TRBV4-3 and TRBJ2-1; unclear D gene. Germline assignment: CDR1 LGHNA and CDR2 YSLEER. Trimming left V 3 bases short and J 4 bases short, with 19 bases between. This CDR3 region has 17 residues. The CDR3 DNA is TGCGCCAGCAGCCAGTCATCCTTAGCAGAACGATACAATGAGCAGTTCTTC. Translating gives CASSQSSLAERYNEQFF.

The chain is built from TRBV6-6 and TRBJ1-1; the D gene is possibly TRBD1 (5 bases). Germline V CDR1 and CDR2: MNHNY, SVGAGI (reference sequence). V was clipped by 7 bases and J by 6 bases, with 15 bases between them. The CDR3 consists of 13 residues. CDR3 sequence: CASTPVGGPEAFF. CDR3 DNA sequence: TGTGCCAGCACCCCTGTTGGGGGACCTGAAGCTTTCTTT.

The chain combines TRBV27 with TRBJ2-7; TRBD1 might be the D (6 bases). Germline V gene sequence: CDR1 MNHEY, CDR2 SMNVEV (reference sequence). The CDR3 is 15 amino acids. Trimming left V 6 bases short and J 0 bases short, with 15 bases between. The CDR3 bases are TGTGCCAGCAGGGTGGGGGCGGCGAGCTCCTACGAGCAGTACTTC. It yields the protein CASRVGAASSYEQYF.

The V gene is TRBV6-5, the J gene TRBJ1-1; TRBD1 is a possible D gene (5 bases). The V gene's germline CDR1 is MNHEY and CDR2 SVGAGI. Trimming took 3 bases from V and 1 from J, leaving 15 bases between them. This CDR3 contains 16 residues. The CDR3 is CASSYGWRGENTEAFF. The CDR3, as DNA: TGTGCCAGCAGTTATGGATGGCGGGGGGAGAACACTGAAGCTTTCTTT.

The sample holds a few counts of this clone. Other DNA sequences in the sample encode the same CDR3. In nucleotides, the CDR3 is TGTGCCAGCAGTCTTGGCCCCTTCTATGGCTACACCTTC. Translated, it gives CASSLGPFYGYTF. This rearrangement joins TRBV27 to TRBJ1-2; D unresolved. The germline V gene encodes CDR1 MNHEY and CDR2 SMNVEV (reference sequence). The length of the CDR3 is 13 residues. V gave up 5 bases and J gave up 4 bases, with 11 bases separating them.

As DNA, the CDR3 is TGTGCCAGCAGCGTGTGGGACAGGGGGTGGGAGACCCAGTACTTC. As protein: CASSVWDRGWETQYF. The gene calls are TRBV7-8 and TRBJ2-5, with 11 bases matching TRBD1. This CDR3 contains 15 residues. Looked up from germline, CDR1 is SGHVS and CDR2 is FQNEAQ. J was trimmed by 5 bases and V by 5 bases; bases with no gene match: 7.

This clone is a singleton in its sample. The genes are TRBV28 and TRBJ2-1; the D call may be TRBD1 or TRBD2 (5 bases each). CDR1 is MDHEN, CDR2 SYDVKM, per germline. V dropped 5 bases and J dropped 0 bases, with 14 bases sitting between them. The CDR3 has 16 residues. The CDR3 region is CASSPARGVSYNEQFF. In nucleotides, the CDR3 is TGTGCCAGCAGTCCTGCCCGAGGGGTCTCCTACAATGAGCAGTTCTTC.

V usage is TRBV7-8 and J usage is TRBJ2-2; 8 nucleotides align to TRBD2. Germline V lookup: CDR1 SGHVS, CDR2 FQNEAQ. The length of the CDR3 is 15 residues. V gave up 4 bases and J gave up 4 bases; unmatched junction bases: 5. DNA of the CDR3: TGTGCCAGCAGCTCCTCAAGCGGGAGCACCGGGGAGCTGTTTTTT. Translating gives CASSSSSGSTGELFF. Together with reference TRBV7-8 and TRBJ2-2, the CDR3 gives the full variable domain: GAGVSQSPRYKVAKRGQDVALRCDPISGHVSLFWYQQALGQGPEFLTYFQNEAQLDKSGLPSDRFFAERPEGSVSTLKIQRTQQEDSAVYLCASSSSSGSTGELFFGEGSRLTVL.

V usage is TRBV14 and J usage is TRBJ2-7; TRBD1 agrees at 8 bases. There are 17 residues in the CDR3. The trim removed 4 bases at V and 0 bases at J, leaving 11 bases unmatched. Germline V gene lookup returns CDR1 SGHDN and CDR2 FVKESK. The CDR3 sequence: CASSPTGSTGASYEQYF. CDR3 bases: TGTGCCAGCAGCCCCACCGGTTCGACAGGGGCCTCCTACGAGCAGTACTTC.

This chain links TRBV27 with TRBJ1-4; D not certain. Per germline, CDR1 MNHEY and CDR2 SMNVEV (reference sequence). The CDR3 totals 14 residues. The V and J ends lost 7 bases and 0 bases respectively, with 9 bases between them. The CDR3 nucleotides are TGTGCCAGCACCAACATCGCAACTAATGAAAAACTGTTTTTT. Translated, it gives CASTNIATNEKLFF.

This chain links TRBV7-9 with TRBJ2-2; 11 nucleotides match TRBD2. The junction had 9 bases not matched to a gene; V was cut back by 4 bases and J by 5 bases. CDR1 is SEHNR and CDR2 is FQNEAQ in the germline V gene (reference sequence). This CDR3 is built from 17 residues. CDR3 sequence (DNA): TGTGCCAGCAGCTCTCCTATAGCGGGAGGGCCTACCGGGGAGCTGTTTTTT. Translated, it gives CASSSPIAGGPTGELFF.